This T cell receptor beta chain was recorded in a study of blood T cells in healthy people across ages. Germline loops: CDR1 MNHNS, CDR2 SASEGT. With 4 bases removed from V and 0 bases from J, the gap between germline ends came to 10 bases. The CDR3 consists of 15 residues. This clonotype was seen at least ten times. With a J-beta primer mix and a sample-barcoded 5' primer, a second PCR ran 7 to 11 cycles. With 12 random nucleotides, a template-switch adaptor tagged each individual cDNA molecule. In TCRdb, the 5' RACE reads were re-called with MiXCR into one record per CDR3 protein. The sample consists of approximately 780,000 distinct CDR3 sequences, roughly 24% of them appearing once. In addition, the sample was reused for a study of T cells of mothers and their children.

The chain combines TRBV6-1 with TRBJ1-3; D not certain. The TCR was taken from a boy between 10 and 17 years old in good health. Sequenced: blood. For the CDR3, the DNA is TGTGCCAGCAGTGCTGGGGTATACTCTGGAAACACCATATATTTT. Protein product: CASSAGVYSGNTIYF.